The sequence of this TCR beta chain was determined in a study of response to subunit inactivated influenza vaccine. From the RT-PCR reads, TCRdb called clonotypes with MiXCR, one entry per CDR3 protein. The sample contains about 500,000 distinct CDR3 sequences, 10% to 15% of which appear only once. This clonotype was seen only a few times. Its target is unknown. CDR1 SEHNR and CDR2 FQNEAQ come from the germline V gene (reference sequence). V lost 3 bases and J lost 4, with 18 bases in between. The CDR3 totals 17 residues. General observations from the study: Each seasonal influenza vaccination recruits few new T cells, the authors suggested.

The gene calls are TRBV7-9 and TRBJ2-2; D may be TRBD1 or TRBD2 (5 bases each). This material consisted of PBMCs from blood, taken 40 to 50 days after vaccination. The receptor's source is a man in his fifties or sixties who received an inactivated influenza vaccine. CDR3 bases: TGTGCCAGCAGCTTCTCGGGCGAGGGGCTGCGCACCGGGGAGCTGTTTTTT. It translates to CASSFSGEGLRTGELFF.